These 2 T cell receptor beta chains came from one sample sequenced in a study of regulatory T cells in long-lasting Graves disease (dated by TCRdb to the early 2020s). For both TCR sequencing and RNA sequencing, RNA was extracted from PBMCs using TRIzol. The public reads were run again by TCRdb, first through fastp at Q25 and then through MiXCR, and only productive beta chains were kept. Each CDR3 protein appears once, grouped with its most common genes and DNA. This sample is represented by 1,800 or so distinct CDR3 sequences; roughly 53% of them were singletons. In total, the top ten clones hold 6.9% of the sample. Sequences were derived from peripheral blood mononuclear cells (PBMCs), sampled with antithyroid drug treatment, in newly diagnosed or persistent Graves disease (not recorded which). Source of these receptors: a human donor with Graves disease.

Only a few counts were recorded for this clonotype. The chain links TRBV5-1 to TRBJ1-3, with 9 bases that match TRBD1. The CDR3 extends over 21 amino acids. J was trimmed by 0 bases and V by 1 base; bases with no gene match: 17. Germline CDR1 reads SGHRS; CDR2 reads YFSETQ. In DNA form, the CDR3 reads TGCGCCAGCAGCTTGTTTCGGCGGACAGGGGCGCGAAACTACTCTGGAAACACCATATATTTT. It specifies CASSLFRRTGARNYSGNTIYF.

This chain links TRBV5-1 with TRBJ2-7; 8 bases are a match to TRBD2. The CDR3 sequence is 14 residues long. V dropped 6 bases and J dropped 0; count of bases not matched to a gene: 5. CDR1 is SGHRS, CDR2 YFSETQ, per germline. The CDR3 is CASKTGTSSYEQYF. CDR3 in DNA: TGCGCCAGCAAGACCGGGACTAGCTCCTACGAGCAGTACTTC.